The entry below describes one TCR beta chain. A few counts support this clone. What antigen it recognizes has not been identified. There are no base qualities to consult, and no much larger clone falls within one base. This record belongs to a study of beta chain features in type 1 diabetes (dated by TCRdb to the late 2010s). Background for the entire study: Mean age, gender distribution, total cell number and subset yield did not differ between patients and healthy donors. Naive and central memory subsets were obtained from all 30 or so donors, but regulatory and stem cell-like memory subsets were isolated from only 8 patients and about 8 healthy donors. A total of about 100,000,000 sorted cells were examined across all samples, and RNA yield correlated strongly with the number of cells per subset. In the study, TCRB repertoires of sorted circulating CD4+ T cell subsets from recently diagnosed type 1 diabetes patients were compared with those of matched healthy donors.

Each donor gave one peripheral blood draw, averaging approximately 0.12 L, which was collected into heparinised tubes. A BD FACSAria II was used to sort naive, central memory, regulatory and stem cell-like memory CD4+ T cells with a panel that included CD45RO, CCR7, CD25, CD127, CD95 and CD27. Every sorted population had a purity above 98%. Right away, PBMCs were isolated by Lymphoprep density gradient centrifugation and were stained directly, with no culture step. Samples were stained and sorted in pairs, with one healthy donor and one patient per experiment, so that batch effects were minimized. Points the paper makes about the study in general: Because cDNA was sequenced instead of genomic DNA, activated cells with high expression could be over-represented, although the groups did not differ in activation or CD3 levels. PCR may preferentially amplify shorter templates, but because patient and control samples were amplified and corrected together, any resulting skew would affect both groups equally. At VDJ recombination sites, patients with type 1 diabetes made fewer insertions and deleted more nucleotides, a pattern implying thymic rearrangement abnormalities. Only small numbers of individuals were included in the HLA sub-analyses, which left unresolved whether HLA type had any influence on TCRB rearrangement. Naive, central memory and regulatory TCRB repertoires appeared to be more alike among patients than among healthy donors. In all four CD4+ subsets, TCRB CDR3 length was moderately but significantly shorter in type 1 diabetes patients.

All of the isolated RNA was reverse transcribed with the High Capacity cDNA Reverse Transcription Kit, so expressed TCRB transcripts were sequenced. Deep immunoSEQ sequencing was applied to naive, central memory and regulatory T cell samples, giving an average of approximately 3.8 million total reads per sample. After sorted cells were lysed in RLT buffer, RNA was extracted with DNase-treated RNeasy Micro or Mini kits, with the choice depending on cell number. To prevent cross-contamination, every cell subset was processed on its own, while patient and healthy donor samples were processed together. The immunoSEQ multiplex PCR was used to amplify TCRB sequences from cDNA, yielding 87-bp fragments that span the CDR3 region. Amplicons were sequenced on the Illumina HiSeq platform. Regarding the original processing steps: Synthetic template baselines were used to correct PCR bias computationally, reads within Hamming distance 2 were collapsed, and singletons that could not be merged were discarded. Reads were aligned against IMGT to assign V, D and J genes, CDR3 length and insertions or deletions at six rearrangement sites. Clonotype counts were normalized to sorted cell number within each subset before computing true diversity and Gini coefficients with the tcR R package. Repertoire sharing was quantified using the overlap coefficient calculated on TCRB nucleotide sequences. Out-of-frame TCRB sequences from naive cells were analyzed to stand in for the pre-selection repertoire. TCRdb re-hosts the immuneACCESS table, in-frame sequences only. Its copies lack some clones; in the studies checked, an unresolved V gene accounts for under half of them, and the cause for the rest is not known. V, J and clone size derive from that table, while D and trimming were established from the DNA sequence. The sample has a few hundred thousand clones on record, 20% of them singletons. The top ten hold 0.025% to 0.035% of the sample.

From V the trimming removes 0 bases and from J it removes 7 bases, while the gene matches leave 6 bases of the junction unaccounted for. The CDR3 spans 16 residues, from the cysteine through the phenylalanine. Only CDR3 DNA remains: 48 bases, in frame from the first base. Sequences SGHRS (CDR1) and YFSETQ (CDR2) are obtained from the germline V gene. The chain joins TRBV5-1 to TRBJ2-1, and TRBD2 matches 11 of the central bases. The clonotype comes from a woman aged 40-49 years with type 1 diabetes. Sequenced sample: naive CD4+ T cells from blood. What this sample's cell subset or site label stands for: true naive CD4+ T cells. Read as DNA, the sequence is TGCGCCAGCAGCTTGGTTCTAGCGGGAGGAAGGAATGAGCAGTTCTTC. Its protein product is CASSLVLAGGRNEQFF.